The 24 T cell receptor beta chains below all came from one sample that was sequenced in a study of T cells in Graves' hyperthyroidism and ophthalmopathy (dated by TCRdb to between 2019 and 2020). Libraries were prepared through multiplex PCR. This sample was sequenced with an Illumina HiSeq 2000. The TCR beta CDR3 regions were amplified from the RNA transcripts. The first round of RT-PCR for the TCR CDR3 was performed with the HTBI primer set and the Qiagen OneStep RT-PCR kit. TCRdb trimmed public reads at Q25 via fastp, called clones via MiXCR and kept in-frame beta chains. Entries that share a CDR3 protein sequence are merged under the most common genes and DNA. The table for this sample lists hundreds of thousands of distinct CDR3 sequences; around a quarter of them were counted only once. 11% of the sample is taken by the ten largest. The sequencing sample was made of blood. The receptors shown here come from a woman under 40 with Graves' ophthalmopathy.

A note on this clonotype: One junction end does not reproduce the germline sequence, and a read error may be involved. This chain joins TRBV12-3 or TRBV12-4 and TRBJ1-1; TRBD1 is a possible D gene (5 bases). The CDR3 is 13 amino acids. CDR3 DNA sequence: TGTGCCAGCAACCTCAGGGTGAACTCTGAAGCTTTCTTT. Translation gives CASNLRVNSEAFF.

This chain links TRBV28 with TRBJ1-1; maybe TRBD1 (5 bases). CDR3 size: 13 residues. The V end lost 4 bases, the J end lost 3 bases, and 9 bases lay between the germline ends. Germline CDR1 is MDHEN and CDR2 is SYDVKM. CDR3 in DNA: TGTGCCAGCAGTTCGGGGGTGTACACTGAAGCTTTCTTT. It translates to CASSSGVYTEAFF.

This clonotype was observed a few times. This chain joins TRBV4-1 and TRBJ1-1; D gene ambiguous. V was shortened by 5 bases and J by 3 bases, with 10 bases between the two germline ends. The CDR3 contains 13 residues. From germline, CDR1 is MGHRA and CDR2 YSYEKL. CDR3 bases: TGCGCCAGCAGCGAGGGCCACTACACTGAAGCTTTCTTT. It is translated as CASSEGHYTEAFF.

The V call is TRBV5-1, the J call TRBJ2-2; D possibly matches TRBD1 or TRBD2 (5 bases each). CDR3 size: 16 residues. Germline assignment: CDR1 SGHRS and CDR2 YFSETQ. Trimming left V 3 bases short and J 6 bases short, with 18 bases between. The CDR3 reads CASSSLGTQYAGELFF. The CDR3 coding sequence is TGCGCCAGCAGCTCCCTCGGGACCCAATACGCCGGGGAGCTGTTTTTT.

This clonotype was counted at least ten times. The V and J genes are TRBV2 and TRBJ2-5, with a tentative D call TRBD2 (5 bases). CDR1 SNHLY and CDR2 FYNNEI come from the germline V gene. V was clipped by 5 bases and J by 1 base, with 20 bases between them. This CDR3 has 17 residues. CDR3 residues: CASSRVRRTSSQETQYF. CDR3 nucleotide sequence: TGTGCCAGCAGTCGTGTGCGGAGGACCTCGTCCCAAGAGACCCAGTACTTC.

This clonotype appeared many times. CDR3 loop: CASTGRTGLYGYTF. The CDR3 DNA is TGTGCCAGCACGGGGAGGACAGGCCTCTATGGCTACACCTTC. This chain uses TRBV9 with TRBJ1-2; 7 bases line up with TRBD1. The CDR3 covers 14 residues. Trimming took 6 bases from V and 4 from J; bases not matched to a gene: 9. CDR1 and CDR2 (germline): SGDLS, YYNGEE.

This clonotype was recorded at least ten times. The chain carries TRBV7-3 and TRBJ2-2, with a possible D match to TRBD1 (6 bases). Trimming took 3 bases from V and 3 from J, leaving 8 bases between them. Per germline, CDR1 SGHTA and CDR2 FQGTGA. The CDR3 has 14 residues. CDR3 protein: CASSFTGHTGELFF. The CDR3 DNA sequence: TGTGCCAGCAGCTTTACAGGGCACACCGGGGAGCTGTTTTTT.

Many counts were recorded for this clonotype. This chain connects TRBV12-3 or TRBV12-4 to TRBJ1-1; TRBD1 might be the D (5 bases). The V and J ends lost 2 bases and 6 bases respectively, with 19 bases between them. This CDR3 spans 16 amino acids. The CDR3 region is CASSLRRGRKNPEAFF. The CDR3 DNA reads TGTGCCAGCAGTTTAAGGAGGGGCAGGAAAAACCCTGAAGCTTTCTTT.

The chain joins TRBV12-5 to TRBJ1-2; D ambiguous. CDR3 length: 15 residues. Trimming left V 0 bases short and J 2 bases short, with 10 bases between. Germline CDR1 reads LGHNT; CDR2 reads FRNRAP. In DNA, the CDR3 is TGTGCTAGTGGTTTGGTAATCGGCAGGAACTATGGCTACACCTTC. It encodes CASGLVIGRNYGYTF.

The chain is built from TRBV6-1 and TRBJ2-7; 10 positions match TRBD1. The trim removed 5 bases at V and 2 bases at J, leaving 6 bases unmatched. Germline V gene data show CDR1 as MNHNS and CDR2 as SASEGT. The CDR3 totals 15 residues. The chain's CDR3 is CASSKDRGITYEQYF. In DNA form, the CDR3 reads TGTGCCAGCAGTAAGGACAGGGGGATCACCTACGAGCAGTACTTC.

At least ten counts were recorded for this clonotype. This rearrangement joins TRBV29-1 to TRBJ1-2; TRBD1 might be the D (6 bases). CDR3 length: 13 amino acids. Deletions cut 3 bases from V and 4 bases from J, with 12 bases between. Germline CDR1 is SQVTM and CDR2 is ANQGSEA. As DNA, the CDR3 is TGCAGCGTTGACCCCGTGACAGGCTATGGCTACACCTTC. Translated: CSVDPVTGYGYTF. Combining the CDR3 with reference TRBV29-1 and TRBJ1-2 gives the whole variable domain SAVISQKPSRDICQRGTSLTIQCQVDSQVTMMFWYRQQPGQSLTLIATANQGSEATYESGFVIDKFPISRPNLTFSTLTVSNMSPEDSSIYLCSVDPVTGYGYTFGSGTRLTVV.

This clonotype was observed many times. Here the CDR3 reads CASSTGQGEAFF. CDR3 nucleotides: TGCGCCAGCAGCACTGGACAGGGTGAAGCTTTCTTT. The chain employs TRBV5-1 and TRBJ1-1, with 8 positions matching TRBD1. The V and J ends lost 4 bases and 7 bases, in that order; junction bases with no gene match: 3. This CDR3 has 12 residues. Per the germline V gene, CDR1 is SGHRS and CDR2 is YFSETQ.

This clonotype was counted at least ten times. The chain is built from TRBV27 and TRBJ1-2; D is uncertain. V gave up 6 bases and J gave up 4 bases, with 12 bases separating them. The CDR3 has 13 residues. Germline V lookup: CDR1 MNHEY, CDR2 SMNVEV (reference sequence). This CDR3 is CASRPNMGYGYTF. CDR3 DNA: TGTGCCAGCAGGCCAAACATGGGCTATGGCTACACCTTC.

This clonotype was counted many times. This chain joins TRBV27 and TRBJ2-7; a weak D match, TRBD1 (5 bases). V was pared by 7 bases and J by 5 bases, with 21 bases between. The germline V gene has CDR1 MNHEY and CDR2 SMNVEV (reference sequence). CDR3 size: 15 residues. CDR3 in amino acids: CASISTFAGQHEQYF. DNA for the CDR3: TGTGCCAGCATCTCGACTTTCGCAGGGCAACACGAGCAGTACTTC.

This clonotype was seen at least ten times. The chain recombines TRBV28 with TRBJ2-7, with D perhaps given as TRBD1 or TRBD2 (5 bases each). Looked up from germline, CDR1 is MDHEN and CDR2 is SYDVKM. The CDR3 loop spans 14 amino acids. V was pared by 3 bases and J by 3 bases, with 12 bases between. CDR3 loop: CASSFGASFYEQYF. CDR3 nucleotide sequence: TGTGCCAGCAGTTTCGGGGCTAGTTTCTACGAGCAGTACTTC.

This clonotype was seen repeatedly, ten times or more. The rearrangement links TRBV6-1 to TRBJ2-2, with D tentatively TRBD2 (7 bases). V dropped 7 bases and J dropped 4 bases, with 19 bases sitting between them. Germline CDR1 reads MNHNS; CDR2 reads SASEGT. The CDR3 runs to 16 residues. The CDR3 loop is CASTLTWGGLTGELFF. In DNA, the CDR3 is TGTGCCAGCACCCTAACCTGGGGGGGGCTCACCGGGGAGCTGTTTTTT.

The chain carries TRBV20-1 and TRBJ1-2; perhaps TRBD1 as D (6 bases). Between the trimmed V and J ends, which lost 6 bases and 8 bases, there was a span of 13 bases. There are 11 residues in the CDR3. Germline CDR1 is DFQATT and CDR2 is SNEGSKA (reference sequence). The CDR3 here is CSAGGYRGYTF. The CDR3 DNA reads as TGCAGTGCAGGGGGTTATCGGGGCTACACCTTC.

The sample holds many counts of this clonotype. V gene TRBV11-1 combines with J gene TRBJ1-2; 8 positions agree with TRBD1. This CDR3 has 15 amino acids. Germline assignment: CDR1 SGHAT and CDR2 FQDESV (reference sequence). V shed 4 bases, J shed 3 bases, and the junction held 7 bases outside the gene matches. This chain's CDR3 is CASSSTDRGDYGYTF. The CDR3 DNA reads as TGTGCCAGCAGCTCTACAGACAGGGGTGACTATGGCTACACCTTC.

J is TRBJ2-7 and V is TRBV27, with D possibly matching TRBD2 (6 bases). The germline V gene encodes CDR1 MNHEY and CDR2 SMNVEV (reference sequence). CDR3 size: 15 residues. V was pared by 0 bases and J by 2 bases, with 11 bases between. CDR3 in DNA: TGTGCCAGCAGTTTATCTCGTGGGGGGACCTACGAGCAGTACTTC. This encodes CASSLSRGGTYEQYF.

This clonotype was counted between two and nine times. The chain recombines TRBV20-1 with TRBJ2-7; D perhaps matches TRBD1 (5 bases). Trimming took off 2 bases at V and 3 bases at J, with 11 bases between the two ends. This CDR3 region has 13 residues. The V gene's germline CDR1 is DFQATT and CDR2 SNEGSKA (reference sequence). The CDR3 coding sequence is TGCAGTGCTAGACAGGGAACCTTCTACGAGCAGTACTTC. Its protein is CSARQGTFYEQYF.

V and J are TRBV9 and TRBJ1-2, with D possibly matching TRBD1 (5 bases). CDR1 is SGDLS, CDR2 YYNGEE, per germline. With 0 bases removed from V and 0 bases from J, the gap between germline ends came to 15 bases. This CDR3 comprises 17 residues. The CDR3 loop reads CASSVGGLEGTNYGYTF. As DNA, the CDR3 is TGTGCCAGCAGCGTAGGAGGCCTCGAGGGGACTAACTATGGCTACACCTTC.

The chain couples TRBV28 to TRBJ1-2; no reliable D call. CDR3 length: 16 amino acids. Looked up from germline, CDR1 is MDHEN and CDR2 is SYDVKM. Deletions cut 7 bases from V and 0 bases from J, with 18 bases between. Here the CDR3 DNA reads TGTGCCAGCAAGCCCCGTAGTTGGGAACCTAACTATGGCTACACCTTC. Amino acid sequence: CASKPRSWEPNYGYTF.

This clonotype has at least ten counts. The chain joins TRBV20-1 to TRBJ2-7, with D maybe TRBD1 (7 bases). This CDR3 contains 13 residues. Germline V CDR1 and CDR2: DFQATT, SNEGSKA (reference sequence). V shed 5 bases and J shed 3 bases, with 14 bases lying between them. The CDR3 is CSAGGDRLYEQYF. Written as DNA, the CDR3 is TGCAGTGCTGGAGGGGACAGACTCTACGAGCAGTACTTC.

This clonotype occurred many times. V and J are TRBV2 and TRBJ1-6; weak D call: TRBD1 (6 bases). The CDR3 sequence is 14 residues long. The V gene lost 8 bases and the J gene lost 7 bases, with 15 bases spanning the gap. Germline lookup yields CDR1 SNHLY and CDR2 FYNNEI. The DNA for the CDR3 is TGTGCCAGCGGGTCCGGGACACAGAATTCACCCCTCCACTTT. Protein: CASGSGTQNSPLHF.